This T cell receptor (beta chain) was sequenced for a study of response to subunit inactivated influenza vaccine. Trimming removed 0 bases from V and 6 bases from J, with 12 bases in between. The CDR3 is 15 amino acids. Germline V CDR1 and CDR2: LGHNA, YSLEER. Study-wide results and limits: Researchers suggested that each seasonal influenza vaccination recruits few new T cells.

Using its own MiXCR run on the RT-PCR reads, TCRdb lists one record per CDR3 protein. Of more than 400,000 distinct CDR3 sequences listed, approximately 6.9% are singletons. This clonotype was seen only a few times. The antigen is unknown. This chain links TRBV4-3 with TRBJ1-5, with D possibly TRBD1 on 6 matching bases. Sequenced material: PBMCs from blood, taken less than 30 months after vaccination. The receptor was derived from a man aged 50 to 69 who received an inactivated influenza vaccine. CDR3 sequence (DNA): TGCGCCAGCAGCCAAGAGGACAGCGCTGCTCAGCCCCAGCATTTT. Protein product: CASSQEDSAAQPQHF.